The entry below gives a single T cell receptor (beta chain) sequence along with its context. This table comes from immunoSEQ multiplex PCR, and its TCRdb copy is limited to in-frame clones, with some not included. The data show under 2.5 million clones, 80% to 95% seen once. The data belong to a study of shared clonotypes between healthy human individuals. Looked up from germline, CDR1 is MDHEN and CDR2 is SYDVKM. Trimming at V came to 6 bases and at J to 5 bases, leaving 8 bases not matched to a gene. This CDR3 region has 14 residues. This sequence joins TRBV28 and TRBJ2-5; the match to TRBD1 covers 8 bases. The TCR originated in a man between 18 and 35 years old in good health. Some clones in this sample may be carry-over from other donors' samples. Sequencing input: naive CD4+ T cells from PBMCs. Documented subset: CD45RA+ positively selected. CDR3 residues: CASRRTGLLETQYF. The CDR3 coding sequence is TGTGCCAGCAGGCGGACAGGGCTCCTGGAGACCCAGTACTTC.